This T cell receptor (beta chain) came from a study of T cell clonality in common variable immunodeficiency. Broader study findings: In common variable immunodeficiency, TCR beta chains reportedly carried fewer deletions and N-nucleotide insertions.

Generated by immunoSEQ multiplex PCR, the TCRdb table keeps only in-frame clones and is missing some. Listed here are around 28,000 clones without any singletons, the top ten holding 25% to 30%. About this clone: Its antigen remains unknown.

Heparinized whole blood, roughly 4.5 to 8 ml, came from each donor. Sequenced input: peripheral blood mononuclear cells. The receptor was derived from a human donor with common variable immunodeficiency.

CDR3 region: CASSTGQGTTGELFF. Partial CDR3 DNA: TGTGCCAGCAGCACGGGACAGGGGACGACCGGGGAG. The V call is TRBV7-9, the J call TRBJ2-2, with 10 bases that match TRBD1. The sequenced fragment ends 3 residues before the CDR3 boundary, so the rest is inferred from the germline J gene. V was clipped by 5 bases and J by 5 bases; unmatched bases: 5. The CDR3 has 15 amino acids. Looked up from germline, CDR1 is SEHNR and CDR2 is FQNEAQ (reference sequence).